This T cell receptor beta chain was sequenced during a study of response to subunit inactivated influenza vaccine. Study results and caveats: Each seasonal influenza vaccination, the authors suggested, recruits few new T cells.

Comments on this clonotype: The antigen is undetermined.

MiXCR was run by TCRdb on the RT-PCR reads, yielding one entry per CDR3 protein. Altogether a few hundred thousand distinct CDR3 sequences are present, over 9.5% being singletons, with the ten largest covering approximately 12%. V lost 3 bases to trimming and J lost 2 bases, with 4 bases between them. In germline, CDR1 is WNHNN, CDR2 SYGVQD (reference sequence). The CDR3 runs to 12 residues. The chain couples TRBV10-1 to TRBJ2-5; D remains ambiguous. The sample here was PBMCs from blood, taken roughly 48 days after vaccination. This clonotype was sampled from a man aged 50-60 years who received an inactivated influenza vaccine. The CDR3 DNA follows: TGCGCCAGCAGTGACAATCAAGAGACCCAGTACTTC. It codes for CASSDNQETQYF.